The 14 T cell receptor beta chains presented below share a single source sample, sequenced in a study of cytomegalovirus exposure and HLA in healthy donors. Amplification used 60 Vbeta primers and 13 Jbeta primers. Sequencing was performed with immunoSEQ multiplex PCR; in TCRdb, only in-frame clones are kept and a portion is missing. The sample includes around 150,000 clones, 70% to 80% of them seen just once. Sequencing was done on a sample of PBMCs. All receptors derive from a man in his forties in good health and CMV-seropositive.

This chain connects TRBV29-1 to TRBJ2-5; TRBD2 is a possible D gene (6 bases). The V end lost 1 base, the J end lost 5 bases, and 11 bases lay between the germline ends. The CDR3 loop spans 13 amino acids. CDR1 is SQVTM and CDR2 is ANQGSEA in the germline V gene. DNA for the CDR3: TGCAGCGTTGAAGGGGCGGGATGGGAGACCCAGTACTTC. It is translated as CSVEGAGWETQYF.

J is TRBJ1-5 and V is TRBV6-1; D not resolved. The V end lost 4 bases, the J end lost 4 bases, and 11 bases lay between the germline ends. CDR1 and CDR2 (germline): MNHNS, SASEGT. The CDR3 is 14 residues long. Here the CDR3 reads CASSGAGLNQPQHF. The CDR3, as DNA: TGTGCCAGCAGTGGGGCCGGACTAAATCAGCCCCAGCATTTT.

This clone was seen a handful of times. The chain links TRBV10-3 to TRBJ2-5; 9 positions agree with TRBD2. This CDR3 has 15 amino acids. J gave up 5 bases and V 5 bases, and 9 bases lay outside the gene matches. Germline lookup yields CDR1 ENHRY and CDR2 SYGVKD. The CDR3 DNA follows: TGTGCCATCAGTCGGGCGGGAGGGCCGATGGAGACCCAGTACTTC. Translating it yields CAISRAGGPMETQYF.

The chain uses TRBV6-5 and TRBJ2-2; a weak D match, TRBD2 (5 bases). CDR1 and CDR2 from the germline V gene are MNHEY and SVGAGI. Trimming took off 2 bases at V and 6 bases at J, with 7 bases between the two ends. The CDR3 has 13 residues. CDR3 in DNA: TGTGCCAGCAGTTACATGGACTCCGGGGAGCTGTTTTTT. As protein: CASSYMDSGELFF.

The V call is TRBV6-5, the J call TRBJ2-7, with TRBD1 matching over 10 bases. Germline values: CDR1 MNHEY, CDR2 SVGAGI. V gave up 6 bases and J gave up 2 bases; unmatched junction bases: 7. CDR3 length: 15 residues. The CDR3 here is CASSSDRGITYEQYF. The CDR3 DNA is TGTGCCAGCAGCTCGGACAGGGGGATCACCTACGAGCAGTACTTC.

J is TRBJ1-1 and V is TRBV19; 7 bases agree with TRBD1. Germline V lookup: CDR1 LNHDA, CDR2 SQIVND (reference sequence). The CDR3 is made up of 13 amino acids. Unmatched junction bases numbered 0, after V lost 4 bases and J lost 1 base. CDR3 loop: CASSRTGNTEAFF. CDR3 nucleotides: TGTGCCAGTAGTAGGACAGGGAACACTGAAGCTTTCTTT.

This chain uses TRBV7-9 with TRBJ1-4, with TRBD1 matching 8 bases. The CDR3 consists of 15 residues. V was pared by 5 bases and J by 8 bases, with 10 bases of the junction left unmatched. Looked up from germline, CDR1 is SEHNR and CDR2 is FQNEAQ (reference sequence). CDR3 DNA: TGTGCCAGCAGCGTCGGACAGGGTTGGGAGGAAAAACTGTTTTTT. Its translation: CASSVGQGWEEKLFF. The entire variable domain, with the rest obtained from reference TRBV7-9 and TRBJ1-4, is as follows: DTGVSQNPRHKITKRGQNVTFRCDPISEHNRLYWYRQTLGQGPEFLTYFQNEAQLEKSRLLSDRFSAERPKGSFSTLEIQRTEQGDSAMYLCASSVGQGWEEKLFFGSGTQLSVL.

V gene TRBV7-8 combines with J gene TRBJ2-7; no firm D call. Germline V gene sequence: CDR1 SGHVS, CDR2 FQNEAQ. Trimming took off 3 bases at V and 2 bases at J, with 11 bases between the two ends. The CDR3 contains 14 residues. CDR3 nucleotides: TGTGCCAGCAGCTTTAGTATCCCTCCCTACGAGCAGTACTTC. The encoded protein is CASSFSIPPYEQYF.

The chain uses TRBV27 and TRBJ2-7, with 8 bases identical to TRBD1. J was trimmed by 5 bases and V by 5 bases; bases with no gene match: 5. The V gene's germline CDR1 is MNHEY and CDR2 SMNVEV (reference sequence). The CDR3 is 13 residues long. The CDR3 loop reads CASSPWTGNEQYF. DNA for the CDR3: TGTGCCAGCAGTCCGTGGACAGGGAACGAGCAGTACTTC.

The sample holds a few counts of this clone. The J gene is TRBJ2-4, the V gene TRBV7-8; 7 positions agree with TRBD1. The CDR3 loop spans 16 amino acids. The germline V gene encodes CDR1 SGHVS and CDR2 FQNEAQ. The junction had 6 bases not matched to a gene; V was cut back by 3 bases and J by 1 base. The CDR3 region is CASSFAGGLAKNIQYF. The CDR3 DNA is TGTGCCAGCAGCTTTGCAGGGGGTCTGGCCAAAAACATTCAGTACTTC.

This chain uses TRBV28 with TRBJ2-1, with TRBD2 identical over 8 bases. J was trimmed by 4 bases and V by 1 base; bases with no gene match: 6. CDR1 and CDR2 (germline): MDHEN, SYDVKM. The CDR3 is 16 amino acids. The DNA for the CDR3 is TGTGCCAGCAGTTTATCAGTAGCGGGAACTTACAATGAGCAGTTCTTC. Protein product: CASSLSVAGTYNEQFF.

The V gene is TRBV5-1, the J gene TRBJ1-5; a weak D match, TRBD1 (5 bases). The V end was cut by 0 bases, the J end by 1 base, with 5 bases between. Germline V gene lookup returns CDR1 SGHRS and CDR2 YFSETQ. CDR3 size: 14 residues. CDR3 sequence (DNA): TGCGCCAGCAGCTTGGGACAGAGCAATCAGCCCCAGCATTTT. This sequence encodes CASSLGQSNQPQHF. Using reference TRBV5-1 and TRBJ1-5 for the parts outside the CDR3, the full variable domain is KAGVTQTPRYLIKTRGQQVTLSCSPISGHRSVSWYQQTPGQGLQFLFEYFSETQRNKGNFPGRFSGRQFSNSRSEMNVSTLELGDSALYLCASSLGQSNQPQHFGDGTRLSIL.

This sequence joins TRBV30 and TRBJ2-6; perhaps TRBD1 as D (5 bases). This CDR3 spans 13 amino acids. In germline, CDR1 is GTSNPN, CDR2 SVGIG (reference sequence). V was pared by 5 bases and J by 1 base, with 6 bases between. The CDR3 loop is CAWQGSGANVLTF. The CDR3 DNA reads TGTGCCTGGCAGGGTTCTGGGGCCAACGTCCTGACTTTC.

V and J are TRBV10-3 and TRBJ2-7, with TRBD1 matching over 8 bases. This CDR3 region has 16 residues. Germline CDR1 is ENHRY and CDR2 is SYGVKD. V was pared by 0 bases and J by 5 bases, with 9 bases of the junction left unmatched. The DNA of the CDR3 is TGTGCCATCAGTGAGTCGACCCGGACAGGGAGAAACGAGCAGTACTTC. This translates into CAISESTRTGRNEQYF.